This entry concerns a single T cell receptor beta chain. What it binds is not known. The table came from immunoSEQ multiplex PCR; TCRdb's copy has only in-frame clones and leaves some out. The data contain approximately 180,000 clones, more than 70% of them singletons. These data originate in a study of cytomegalovirus exposure and HLA in healthy donors. The study drew the donors from its roughly 130-subject validation cohort, separate from the approximately 670-subject first cohort. Study-level points and caveats: Reported results showed that the classifier diagnosed cytomegalovirus status with high specificity and sensitivity. According to the study, roughly 160 TCR beta chains were cytomegalovirus-associated. As confirmed in vitro, a few CMV-associated chains were specific for CMV antigens.

The CDR3 consists of 13 residues. Germline V gene sequence: CDR1 MNHEY, CDR2 SVGAGI. The V end lost 6 bases, the J end lost 5 bases, and 11 bases lay between the germline ends. V is TRBV6-5 and J is TRBJ1-5; a weak D match, TRBD1 (5 bases). The receptor was derived from a woman between 18 and 29 years old in good health and CMV-seronegative. Sequences were obtained from PBMCs. CDR3 nucleotide sequence: TGTGCCAGCAGAACCGCCAGGGATCAGCCCCAGCATTTT. Its protein product is CASRTARDQPQHF.